The clone carrying this T cell receptor (beta chain) was recorded at least ten times. The antigen remains unidentified. The sample is drawn from a study of blood T cells in healthy people across ages. Points from the study as a whole: For the donors, CMV status was unknown and possibly confounded expanded clonotype changes.

V lost 10 bases and J lost 6; bases outside the gene matches: 9. Germline V gene data show CDR1 as MNHNY and CDR2 as SVGAGI (reference sequence). This CDR3 is 14 amino acids long. It was with a sample-barcoded 5' primer and a J-beta primer mix that a second PCR of roughly 6 to 12 cycles was run. One entry per CDR3 protein, called by TCRdb with MiXCR from the 5' RACE reads. This table has about 580,000 distinct CDR3 sequences, roughly 48% appearing once. The V and J genes are TRBV6-6 and TRBJ2-3; 11 bases fit TRBD1. Sequenced: blood. The TCR comes from a man aged 80 or over in good health. CDR3 residues: CATRTGGTGDTQYF. The CDR3 DNA is TGTGCCACGCGGACAGGGGGCACGGGGGATACGCAGTATTTT.